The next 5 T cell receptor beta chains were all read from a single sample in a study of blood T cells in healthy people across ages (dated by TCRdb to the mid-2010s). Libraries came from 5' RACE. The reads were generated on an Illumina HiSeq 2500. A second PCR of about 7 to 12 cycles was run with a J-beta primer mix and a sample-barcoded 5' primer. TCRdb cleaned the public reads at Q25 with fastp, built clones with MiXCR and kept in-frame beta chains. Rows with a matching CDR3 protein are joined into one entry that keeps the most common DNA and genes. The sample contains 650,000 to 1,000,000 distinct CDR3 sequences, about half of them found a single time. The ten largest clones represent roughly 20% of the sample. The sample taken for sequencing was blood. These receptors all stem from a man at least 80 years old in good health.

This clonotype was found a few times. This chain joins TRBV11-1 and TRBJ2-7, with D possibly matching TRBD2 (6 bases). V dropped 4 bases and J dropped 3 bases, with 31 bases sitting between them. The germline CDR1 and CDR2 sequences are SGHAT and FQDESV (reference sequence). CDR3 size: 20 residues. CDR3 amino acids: CASSSRWRGRVTAADYEQYF. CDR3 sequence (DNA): TGTGCCAGCAGCTCACGGTGGCGGGGCAGGGTAACGGCGGCGGACTACGAGCAGTACTTC. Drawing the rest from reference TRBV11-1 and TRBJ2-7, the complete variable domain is EAEVAQSPRYKITEKSQAVAFWCDPISGHATLYWYRQILGQGPELLVQFQDESVVDDSQLPKDRFSAERLKGVDSTLKIQPAELGDSAMYLCASSSRWRGRVTAADYEQYFGPGTRLTVT.

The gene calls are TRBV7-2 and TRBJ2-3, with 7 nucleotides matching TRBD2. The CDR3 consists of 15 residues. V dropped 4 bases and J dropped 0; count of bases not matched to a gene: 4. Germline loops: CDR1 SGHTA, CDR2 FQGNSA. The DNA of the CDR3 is TGTGCCAGCAGCTGGGGGGGGAAAAGCACAGATACGCAGTATTTT. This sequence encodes CASSWGGKSTDTQYF.

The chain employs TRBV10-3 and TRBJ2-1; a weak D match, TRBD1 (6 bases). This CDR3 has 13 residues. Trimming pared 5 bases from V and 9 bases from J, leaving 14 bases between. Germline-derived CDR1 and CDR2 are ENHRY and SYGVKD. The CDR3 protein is CAISRDTWGEQFF. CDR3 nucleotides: TGTGCCATCAGTCGGGACACCTGGGGTGAGCAGTTCTTC.

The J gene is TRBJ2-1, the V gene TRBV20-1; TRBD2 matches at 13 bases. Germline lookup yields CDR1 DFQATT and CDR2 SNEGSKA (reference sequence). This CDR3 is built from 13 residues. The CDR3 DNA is TGCAATACGGGACTAGCGGGATTCAATGAGCAGTTCTTC. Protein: CNTGLAGFNEQFF.

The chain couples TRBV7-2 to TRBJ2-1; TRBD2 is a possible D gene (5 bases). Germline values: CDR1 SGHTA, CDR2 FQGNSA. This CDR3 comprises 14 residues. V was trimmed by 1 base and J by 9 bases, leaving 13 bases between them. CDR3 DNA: TGTGCCAGCAGCTTAGGTGGGAGCAGTGTTGAGCAGTTCTTC. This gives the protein CASSLGGSSVEQFF.